Shown below are 23 T cell receptor beta chains from a single sample sequenced in a study of blood T cell repertoires in COVID-19. Only in-frame clones appear in the TCRdb table, and some are missing; sequencing was by immunoSEQ multiplex PCR. This sample has around 380,000 clones, with around 87% found just once. Sequencing was carried out using PBMCs or T cells enriched from blood (not recorded which). These TCRs come from a young man who had recovered from COVID-19.

The CDR3 bases are TGTGCCAGCAGCCCAATGGACACCTTGAACACTGAAGCTTTCTTT. This codes for CASSPMDTLNTEAFF. The rearrangement joins TRBV14 to TRBJ1-1; possibly TRBD1 for D (5 bases). Trimming shortened V by 4 bases and J by 0 bases, and 12 bases separated the two germline ends. CDR3 length equals 15 residues. Germline assignment: CDR1 SGHDN and CDR2 FVKESK.

The V and J genes are TRBV3-1 (or the pseudogene TRBV3-2) and TRBJ1-5; 7 bases agree with TRBD1. Trimming removed 4 bases from V and 3 bases from J; junction bases left unmatched: 15. CDR3 length: 18 amino acids. Germline CDR1 and CDR2: LGHDT and YNNKEL (reference sequence). The CDR3, as DNA: TGTGCCAGCAGCCCCGTGGGAGGCCAGGGGGGATTCAATCAGCCCCAGCATTTT. Translated: CASSPVGGQGGFNQPQHF.

The chain recombines TRBV10-3 with TRBJ2-7; no clear D. Trimming left V 7 bases short and J 7 bases short, with 11 bases between. Germline V gene sequence: CDR1 ENHRY, CDR2 SYGVKD. CDR3 size: 11 residues. CDR3 in amino acids: CAIMAEAEQYF. In nucleotides, the CDR3 is TGTGCCATCATGGCAGAGGCGGAGCAGTACTTC.

The chain links TRBV19 to TRBJ2-1, with D unresolved. V shed 8 bases and J shed 15 bases, with 8 bases lying between them. CDR3 length: 8 amino acids. Germline V CDR1 and CDR2: LNHDA, SQIVND (reference sequence). The CDR3 DNA reads as TGTGCCAGTGTGAGTCCGTTCTTC. Residues: CASVSPFF. The full variable domain, in which reference TRBV19 and TRBJ2-1 provide the parts outside the CDR3, is DGGITQSPKYLFRKEGQNVTLSCEQNLNHDAMYWYRQDPGQGLRLIYYSQIVNDFQKGDIAEGYSVSREKKESFPLTVTSAQKNPTAFYLCASVSPFFGPGTRLTVL.

With respect to this clone: The same CDR3 can be traced to other DNA sequences in this sample. The CDR3 protein is CASSFGTEAFF. CDR3 DNA sequence: TGTGCCAGCAGTTTCGGTACTGAAGCTTTCTTT. The chain has TRBV12-3 or TRBV12-4 and TRBJ1-1; D remains ambiguous. Trimming removed 3 bases from V and 5 bases from J, with 4 bases in between. The CDR3 length is 11 residues.

The chain combines TRBV4-1 with TRBJ2-3, with 9 bases identical to TRBD2. The V gene end was trimmed by 4 bases and the J gene end by 2 bases; junction bases not matched to a gene: 13. The CDR3 has 18 amino acids. Germline V gene data show CDR1 as MGHRA and CDR2 as YSYEKL. CDR3 bases: TGCGCCAGCAGCCCGATAGGGGCGGGGGGGGCTAACACAGATACGCAGTATTTT. Its protein product is CASSPIGAGGANTDTQYF.

The chain carries TRBV19 and TRBJ2-7; D is unclear. Germline V gene lookup returns CDR1 LNHDA and CDR2 SQIVND (reference sequence). This CDR3 comprises 13 residues. Trimming left V 4 bases short and J 5 bases short, with 12 bases between. The CDR3: CASSTARRNEQYF. In nucleotides, the CDR3 is TGTGCCAGTAGTACCGCGCGTAGAAACGAGCAGTACTTC.

The chain carries TRBV7-6 and TRBJ2-2; possibly TRBD1 for D (6 bases). Per the germline V gene, CDR1 is SGHVS and CDR2 is FNYEAQ. CDR3 length equals 15 residues. Trimming shortened V by 5 bases and J by 2 bases, and 12 bases separated the two germline ends. The CDR3 protein is CASSGGQRNTGELFF. The CDR3 DNA follows: TGTGCCAGCAGCGGCGGACAGAGAAACACCGGGGAGCTGTTTTTT.

The chain joins TRBV5-1 to TRBJ2-1; 11 positions agree with TRBD1. Germline CDR1 and CDR2: SGHRS and YFSETQ. Trimming took 4 bases from V and 2 from J; bases not matched to a gene: 5. CDR3 length equals 16 residues. The CDR3 DNA sequence: TGCGCCAGCAGCCCTCGGGACAGGGGGGCCTACAATGAGCAGTTCTTC. The encoded protein is CASSPRDRGAYNEQFF.

This clone was found a few times. The V gene is TRBV5-1, the J gene TRBJ1-2; tentative D call: TRBD1 (5 bases). Trimming stripped 0 bases from V and 7 bases from J, with 22 bases between. The CDR3 is made up of 17 amino acids. Germline CDR1 reads SGHRS; CDR2 reads YFSETQ. The CDR3 here is CASSLALGGGTFLGYTF. CDR3 DNA: TGCGCCAGCAGCTTGGCCTTGGGTGGAGGGACCTTTCTTGGCTACACCTTC.

The genes are TRBV25-1 and TRBJ2-5, with TRBD2 as a possible D gene (7 bases). The length of the CDR3 is 14 residues. V was pared by 5 bases and J by 5 bases, with 15 bases between. Looked up from germline, CDR1 is MGHDK and CDR2 is SYGVNS. CDR3 region: CASSQNREGETQYF. Here the CDR3 DNA reads TGTGCCAGCAGTCAAAACAGGGAGGGGGAGACCCAGTACTTC. Combining the CDR3 with reference TRBV25-1 and TRBJ2-5 gives the whole variable domain EADIYQTPRYLVIGTGKKITLECSQTMGHDKMYWYQQDPGMELHLIHYSYGVNSTEKGDLSSESTVSRIRTEHFPLTLESARPSHTSQYLCASSQNREGETQYFGPGTRLLVL.

Worth noting for this clone: The same CDR3 also results from other DNA sequences found in this sample. This chain links TRBV7-2 with TRBJ2-2, with D possibly being TRBD1 (6 bases). Germline assignment: CDR1 SGHTA and CDR2 FQGNSA. With 3 bases removed from V and 5 bases from J, the gap between germline ends came to 10 bases. The CDR3 is 14 amino acids. The CDR3 nucleotides read TGTGCCAGCAGCTTGAGGGGGAGAACCGGGGAGCTGTTTTTT. Translated: CASSLRGRTGELFF.

The chain has TRBV14 and TRBJ1-6, with a weak D call TRBD1 (5 bases). Trimming took off 4 bases at V and 10 bases at J, with 11 bases between the two ends. The CDR3 is made up of 13 amino acids. Germline V gives CDR1 SGHDN, CDR2 FVKESK. The CDR3 nucleotides are TGTGCCAGCAGCCCCAGGGAGGGATCACCCCTCCACTTT. Its translation is CASSPREGSPLHF.

CDR3 residues: CASSQPGQGASDTQYF. Here the CDR3 DNA reads TGTGCCAGCAGTCAGCCCGGACAGGGGGCGTCAGATACGCAGTATTTT. V gene TRBV7-2 combines with J gene TRBJ2-3; 11 bases line up with TRBD1. This CDR3 spans 16 amino acids. The V and J ends lost 6 bases and 4 bases, in that order; junction bases with no gene match: 9. The germline V gene has CDR1 SGHTA and CDR2 FQGNSA.

The J gene is TRBJ1-2, the V gene TRBV29-1; no firm D call. V lost 3 bases and J lost 0, with 8 bases in between. The CDR3 runs to 13 residues. Germline values: CDR1 SQVTM, CDR2 ANQGSEA. The CDR3 region is CSVDNLANYGYTF. The CDR3 coding sequence is TGCAGCGTTGATAACTTAGCTAACTATGGCTACACCTTC.

The J gene is TRBJ2-2, the V gene TRBV9, with a possible D match to TRBD2 (7 bases). This CDR3 contains 16 residues. V shed 0 bases and J shed 11 bases, with 20 bases lying between them. Per germline, CDR1 SGDLS and CDR2 YYNGEE. The CDR3 DNA reads as TGTGCCAGCAGCGTAGTGGGGGCGGGGGCTACGGGAGAGCTGTTTTTT. Its protein is CASSVVGAGATGELFF.

The chain joins TRBV5-4 to TRBJ1-5; D unclear. The V end was cut by 4 bases, the J end by 3 bases, with 8 bases between. The CDR3 totals 13 residues. The germline V gene encodes CDR1 SGHNT and CDR2 YYREEE (reference sequence). CDR3 amino acids: CASSLEPNQPQHF. The CDR3 nucleotides are TGTGCCAGCAGCCTCGAGCCCAATCAGCCCCAGCATTTT.

The rearrangement joins TRBV29-1 to TRBJ2-1; TRBD2 matches 8 bases. The V gene's germline CDR1 is SQVTM and CDR2 ANQGSEA. Trimming cost V 5 bases and J 0 bases; bases outside gene matches: 3. This CDR3 is built from 14 residues. The CDR3 loop is CSVSRGASYNEQFF. The CDR3 region has the DNA TGCAGCGTTTCGCGGGGGGCCTCCTACAATGAGCAGTTCTTC.

As to this clone: The junction shows a germline mismatch at one end, possibly a read error. This rearrangement joins TRBV20-1 to TRBJ1-2; TRBD1 is a possible D gene (5 bases). This CDR3 has 11 amino acids. Germline assignment: CDR1 DFQATT and CDR2 SNEGSKA (reference sequence). Here the CDR3 reads CSARLGDSGSF. In nucleotides, the CDR3 is TGCAGTGCTAGGCTGGGGGACTCTGGGTCCTTC.

The CDR3 coding sequence is TGTGCCAGCAGTGAAAACAGGGGTAGTGAGCCCCAGCATTTT. Translating it yields CASSENRGSEPQHF. This sequence joins TRBV6-1 and TRBJ1-5; 7 bases match TRBD1. V lost 2 bases and J lost 8; bases outside the gene matches: 6. Per the germline V gene, CDR1 is MNHNS and CDR2 is SASEGT. CDR3 length: 14 residues.

V is TRBV12-5 and J is TRBJ1-6; TRBD1 agrees at 7 bases. V gave up 6 bases and J gave up 0 bases; unmatched junction bases: 11. CDR3 length: 18 amino acids. Germline V lookup: CDR1 LGHNT, CDR2 FRNRAP. CDR3 in amino acids: CASGPDRVPSSYNSPLHF. The CDR3 coding sequence is TGTGCTAGTGGCCCCGACAGGGTCCCCAGCTCCTATAATTCACCCCTCCACTTT.

This chain connects TRBV19 to TRBJ1-2; maybe TRBD1 (6 bases). V was pared by 6 bases and J by 2 bases, with 16 bases between. CDR1 LNHDA and CDR2 SQIVND come from the germline V gene (reference sequence). The CDR3 is made up of 15 amino acids. CDR3 region: CASSRTATLNYGYTF. The CDR3 DNA reads TGTGCCAGTAGCCGGACAGCCACTCTCAACTATGGCTACACCTTC.

A remark on this clone: At one end, the junction sequence differs from germline, possibly due to a read error. The same CDR3 also results from other DNA sequences found in this sample. This chain connects TRBV18 to TRBJ1-1, with D perhaps matching TRBD1 (6 bases). The CDR3 runs to 13 residues. Germline CDR1 KGHSH, CDR2 LQKENI. The CDR3 coding sequence is TGTGCCAGCTCACCGCCAGGGGACACAGAAGCTTTCTTT. This gives the protein CASSPPGDTEAFF.